The clone carrying this T cell receptor (beta chain) occurred many times. Its antigen is not identified. In germline, CDR1 is MRHNA, CDR2 SNTAGT. The CDR3 length is 13 residues. Trimming cost V 0 bases and J 9 bases; bases outside gene matches: 2. Patients showing uncontrolled infection, other autoimmune disease, pregnancy or lactation were ineligible. These data come from a study of T cells in Graves' hyperthyroidism and ophthalmopathy. The overall study: Before treatment of any kind, peripheral blood was taken at initial diagnosis.

Amplification targeted TCR beta CDR3 regions from RNA transcripts. The primer set for the first-round RT-PCR of the TCR CDR3 was HTBI. MiXCR was run by TCRdb on the multiplex PCR reads, yielding one entry per CDR3 protein. The table shows 300,000 to 450,000 distinct CDR3 sequences, with approximately 14% occurring only once. The study, taken as a whole, reports: For ophthalmopathy, model prediction preceded onset by a median roughly 6.5 months. Blood also contained most expanded thyroid clonotypes above 0.001.

This chain connects TRBV6-4 to TRBJ2-1, with 7 bases fitting TRBD2. Input material: blood. The TCR comes from a woman in her twenties or thirties with Graves' ophthalmopathy. In DNA, the CDR3 is TGTGCCAGCAGTGACTCGGGGAGGGGTGAGCAGTTCTTC. This gives the protein CASSDSGRGEQFF.